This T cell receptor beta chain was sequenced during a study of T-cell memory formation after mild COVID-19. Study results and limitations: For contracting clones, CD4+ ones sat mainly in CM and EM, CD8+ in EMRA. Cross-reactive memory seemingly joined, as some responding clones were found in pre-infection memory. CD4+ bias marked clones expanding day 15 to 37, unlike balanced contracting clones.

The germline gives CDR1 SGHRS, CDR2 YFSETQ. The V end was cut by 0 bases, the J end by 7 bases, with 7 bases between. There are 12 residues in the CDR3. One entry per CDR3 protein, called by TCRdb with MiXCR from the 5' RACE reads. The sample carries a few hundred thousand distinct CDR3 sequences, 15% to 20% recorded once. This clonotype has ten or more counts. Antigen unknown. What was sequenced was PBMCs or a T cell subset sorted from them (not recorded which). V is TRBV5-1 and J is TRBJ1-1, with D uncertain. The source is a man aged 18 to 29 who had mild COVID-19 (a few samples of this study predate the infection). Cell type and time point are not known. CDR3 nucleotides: TGCGCCAGCAGCTTGGTGGCGGATGAAGCTTTCTTT. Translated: CASSLVADEAFF.